The present entry profiles one T cell receptor (beta chain) with its context. Measured with immunoSEQ multiplex PCR; TCRdb has only the in-frame clones, and not every one. The table shows some 170,000 clones, with about 79% occurring only once. This entry belongs to a study of blood T cell repertoires in COVID-19. Participant ages covered about 18 to 89 years across approximately 25 US areas. Sequenced: PBMCs or T cells enriched from blood (not recorded which). The receptor was isolated from a man between 50 and 59 years old who had recovered from COVID-19.

The CDR3 is CASSGQGGRDYGYTF. The CDR3 DNA reads as TGTGCCAGCAGTGGACAGGGAGGTCGGGACTATGGCTACACCTTC. The chain links TRBV28 to TRBJ1-2; the match to TRBD1 covers 8 bases. V shed 5 bases, J shed 3 bases, and the junction held 8 bases outside the gene matches. The CDR3 is 15 amino acids. The germline V gene encodes CDR1 MDHEN and CDR2 SYDVKM.